Below, 8 T cell receptor beta chains from the same sample are listed, as sequenced in a study of siplizumab effects on memory and regulatory T cells. Data came from immunoSEQ multiplex PCR; TCRdb stores just in-frame clones and leaves some out. Of around 95,000 clones detected, about 95% appear once; the ten largest clones hold about 1.2%. Sample: non-Treg CD4+ T cells sorted from blood. The source of these receptors is a human donor in good health.

This chain joins TRBV6-6 and TRBJ1-1; D not certain. The CDR3 spans 13 residues. CDR1 is MNHNY, CDR2 SVGAGI, per germline (reference sequence). Trimming took 2 bases from V and 5 from J, leaving 9 bases between them. CDR3 DNA sequence: TGTGCCAGCAGTTACGTGAGTGAAACTGAAGCTTTCTTT. It encodes CASSYVSETEAFF.

This chain links TRBV5-4 with TRBJ2-3; TRBD2 is a possible D gene (6 bases). Germline V gene data show CDR1 as SGHNT and CDR2 as YYREEE (reference sequence). The CDR3 length is 15 residues. Trimming left V 4 bases short and J 1 base short, with 13 bases between. This CDR3 reads CASSQRREGTDTQYF. DNA for the CDR3: TGTGCCAGCAGCCAGAGGAGGGAGGGCACAGATACGCAGTATTTT.

This clone appeared a single time. This chain uses TRBV6-5 with TRBJ1-2; D remains unclear. The CDR3 consists of 13 residues. CDR1 and CDR2 from the germline V gene are MNHEY and SVGAGI. The V gene lost 4 bases and the J gene lost 0 bases, with 6 bases spanning the gap. CDR3 sequence (DNA): TGTGCCAGCAGTTTAACAGCTAACTATGGCTACACCTTC. It yields the protein CASSLTANYGYTF.

The V call is TRBV12-5, the J call TRBJ2-3; 7 bases agree with TRBD2. CDR3 size: 19 residues. Germline V gives CDR1 LGHNT, CDR2 FRNRAP. V shed 0 bases, J shed 1 base, and the junction held 13 bases outside the gene matches. This CDR3 is CASGLVLKTSWKGTDTQYF. For the CDR3, the DNA is TGTGCTAGTGGTTTGGTTCTGAAGACTAGCTGGAAGGGCACAGATACGCAGTATTTT.

This rearrangement joins TRBV4-2 to TRBJ2-3; perhaps D is TRBD1 or TRBD2 (5 bases each). Germline V lookup: CDR1 LGHNA, CDR2 YNFKEQ. The V gene lost 4 bases and the J gene lost 13 bases, with 15 bases spanning the gap. The CDR3 has 12 amino acids. The CDR3 protein is CASSLPGTPEYF. The CDR3 DNA reads TGTGCCAGCAGCCTCCCCGGGACGCCGGAGTATTTT.

The chain couples TRBV7-3 to TRBJ2-2; the match to TRBD2 covers 7 bases. The ends lost 4 bases at V and 7 bases at J; junction bases unmatched: 12. The germline V gene has CDR1 SGHTA and CDR2 FQGTGA. This CDR3 is built from 16 residues. The CDR3 region is CASSSRRGGSGGELFF. In nucleotides, the CDR3 is TGTGCCAGCAGCTCCCGCCGGGGCGGGAGCGGCGGGGAGCTGTTTTTT.

This chain joins TRBV11-2 and TRBJ2-2; possibly TRBD2 for D (6 bases). Germline CDR1 SGHAT, CDR2 FQNNGV. With 2 bases removed from V and 0 bases from J, the gap between germline ends came to 13 bases. The CDR3 totals 17 residues. The chain's CDR3 is CASSLRFAGPNTGELFF. The DNA of the CDR3 is TGTGCCAGCAGCTTACGTTTCGCGGGACCGAACACCGGGGAGCTGTTTTTT.

This chain links TRBV11-1 with TRBJ2-2; possibly TRBD1 for D (5 bases). The CDR3 has 15 amino acids. Germline lookup yields CDR1 SGHAT and CDR2 FQDESV (reference sequence). Trimming shortened V by 5 bases and J by 3 bases, and 13 bases separated the two germline ends. CDR3 bases: TGTGCCAGCAGCGTGATGGACACCTACACCGGGGAGCTGTTTTTT. Amino acids: CASSVMDTYTGELFF.